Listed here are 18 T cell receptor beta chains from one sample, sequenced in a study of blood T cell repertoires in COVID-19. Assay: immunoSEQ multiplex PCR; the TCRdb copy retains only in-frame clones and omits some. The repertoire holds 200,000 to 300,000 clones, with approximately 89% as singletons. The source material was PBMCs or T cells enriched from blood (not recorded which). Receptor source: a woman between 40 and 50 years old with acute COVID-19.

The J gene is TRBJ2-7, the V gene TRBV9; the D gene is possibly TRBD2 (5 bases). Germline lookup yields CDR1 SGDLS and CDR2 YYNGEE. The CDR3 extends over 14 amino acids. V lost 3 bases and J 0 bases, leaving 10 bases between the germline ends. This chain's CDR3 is CASSGGLISYEQYF. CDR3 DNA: TGTGCCAGCAGCGGCGGACTGATCTCCTACGAGCAGTACTTC.

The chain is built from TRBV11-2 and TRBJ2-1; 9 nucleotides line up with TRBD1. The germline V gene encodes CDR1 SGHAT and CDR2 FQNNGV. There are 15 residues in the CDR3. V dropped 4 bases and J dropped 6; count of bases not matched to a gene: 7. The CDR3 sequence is CASSYPGQGLNEQFF. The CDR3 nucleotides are TGTGCCAGCAGCTACCCGGGACAGGGTCTCAATGAGCAGTTCTTC.

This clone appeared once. CDR3 residues: CASRPALGTNQPQHF. CDR3 nucleotide sequence: TGTGCCAGCAGACCCGCACTGGGCACAAATCAGCCCCAGCATTTT. The chain couples TRBV2 to TRBJ1-5; unclear D gene. CDR1 SNHLY and CDR2 FYNNEI come from the germline V gene. Trimming took 6 bases from V and 4 from J, leaving 16 bases between them. The CDR3 length is 15 residues.

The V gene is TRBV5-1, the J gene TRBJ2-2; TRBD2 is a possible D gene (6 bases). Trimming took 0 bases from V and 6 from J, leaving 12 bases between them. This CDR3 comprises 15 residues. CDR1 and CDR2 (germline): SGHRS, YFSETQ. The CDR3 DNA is TGCGCCAGCAGCTTGGTTGGAGGGGAGGCCGGGGAGCTGTTTTTT. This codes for CASSLVGGEAGELFF.

The CDR3 reads CASNQQGRDNSPLHF. The CDR3, as DNA: TGTGCCAGCAACCAGCAGGGAAGGGATAATTCACCCCTCCACTTT. This chain links TRBV2 with TRBJ1-6; tentatively, D is TRBD1 (5 bases). The CDR3 consists of 15 residues. The germline V and J ends were trimmed by 7 bases and 5 bases, with 15 bases remaining between them. Germline CDR1 reads SNHLY; CDR2 reads FYNNEI.

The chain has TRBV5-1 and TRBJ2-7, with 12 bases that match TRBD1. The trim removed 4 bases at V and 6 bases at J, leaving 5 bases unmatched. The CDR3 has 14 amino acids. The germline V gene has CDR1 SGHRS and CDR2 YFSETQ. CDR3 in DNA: TGCGCCAGCAGCCAGGGACAGGGGGCCCCCGAGCAGTACGTC. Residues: CASSQGQGAPEQYV.

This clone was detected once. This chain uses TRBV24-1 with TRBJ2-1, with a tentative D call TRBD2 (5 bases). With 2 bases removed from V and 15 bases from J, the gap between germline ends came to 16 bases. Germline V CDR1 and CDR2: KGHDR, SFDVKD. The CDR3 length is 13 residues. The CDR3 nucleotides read TGTGCCACCAGTGATTCGTATAGGGAGCCCCTGTTCTTC. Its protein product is CATSDSYREPLFF.

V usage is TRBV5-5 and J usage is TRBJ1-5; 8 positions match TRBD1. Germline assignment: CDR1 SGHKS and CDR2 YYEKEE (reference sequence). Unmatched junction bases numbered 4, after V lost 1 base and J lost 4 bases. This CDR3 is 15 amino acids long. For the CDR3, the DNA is TGTGCCAGCAGCTTGATTACAGGGGGGAATCAGCCCCAGCATTTT. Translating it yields CASSLITGGNQPQHF.

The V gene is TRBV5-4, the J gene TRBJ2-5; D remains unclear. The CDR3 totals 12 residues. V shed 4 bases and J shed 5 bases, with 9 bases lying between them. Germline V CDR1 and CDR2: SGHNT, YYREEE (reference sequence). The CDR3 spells CASSRSGETQYF. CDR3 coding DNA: TGTGCCAGCAGCCGGAGTGGGGAGACCCAGTACTTC.

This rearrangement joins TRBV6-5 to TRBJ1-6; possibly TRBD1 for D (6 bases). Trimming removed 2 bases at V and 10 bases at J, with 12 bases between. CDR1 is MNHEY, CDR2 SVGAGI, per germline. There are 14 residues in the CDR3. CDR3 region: CASSYGGSTSPLHF. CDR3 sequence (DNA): TGTGCCAGCAGTTACGGGGGCAGCACCTCACCCCTCCACTTT.

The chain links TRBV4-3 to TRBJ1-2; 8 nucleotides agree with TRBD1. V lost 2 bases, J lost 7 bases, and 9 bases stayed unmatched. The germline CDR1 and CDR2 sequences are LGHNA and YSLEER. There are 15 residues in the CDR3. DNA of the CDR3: TGCGCCAGCAGCCAAACGGGACAGGATTCGGGTGGCTACACCTTC. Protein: CASSQTGQDSGGYTF.

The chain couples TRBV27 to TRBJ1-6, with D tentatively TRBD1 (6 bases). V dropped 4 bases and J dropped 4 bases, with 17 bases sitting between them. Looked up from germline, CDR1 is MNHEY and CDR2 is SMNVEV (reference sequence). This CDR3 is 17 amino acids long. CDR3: CASSSAPVGQYNSPLHF. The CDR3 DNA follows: TGTGCCAGCAGTTCAGCTCCCGTAGGACAGTATAATTCACCCCTCCACTTT.

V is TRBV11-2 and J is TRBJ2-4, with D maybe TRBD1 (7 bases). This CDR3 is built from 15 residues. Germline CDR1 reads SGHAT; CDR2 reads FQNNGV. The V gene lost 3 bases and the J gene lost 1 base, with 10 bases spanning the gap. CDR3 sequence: CASSLEGAAKNIQYF. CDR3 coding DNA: TGTGCCAGCAGCTTGGAGGGGGCGGCCAAAAACATTCAGTACTTC.

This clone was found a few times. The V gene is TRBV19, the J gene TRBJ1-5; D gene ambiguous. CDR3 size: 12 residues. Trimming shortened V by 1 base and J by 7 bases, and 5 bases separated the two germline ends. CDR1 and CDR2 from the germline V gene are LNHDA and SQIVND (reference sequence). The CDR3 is CASSIASQPQHF. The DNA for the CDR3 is TGTGCCAGTAGTATAGCAAGCCAGCCCCAGCATTTT.

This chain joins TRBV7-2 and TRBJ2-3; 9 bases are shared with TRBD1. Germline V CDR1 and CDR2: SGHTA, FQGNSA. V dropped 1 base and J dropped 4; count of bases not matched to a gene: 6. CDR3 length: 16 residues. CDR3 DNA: TGTGCCAGCAGCTTAGGTGGGACAGGGCCCCCAGATACGCAGTATTTT. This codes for CASSLGGTGPPDTQYF.

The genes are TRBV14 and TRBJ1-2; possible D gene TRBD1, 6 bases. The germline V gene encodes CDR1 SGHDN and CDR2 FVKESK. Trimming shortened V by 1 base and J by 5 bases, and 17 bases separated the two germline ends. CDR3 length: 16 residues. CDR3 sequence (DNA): TGTGCCAGCAGCCAAGTGGGGCCGGACAGAGAGTATGGCTACACCTTC. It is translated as CASSQVGPDREYGYTF.

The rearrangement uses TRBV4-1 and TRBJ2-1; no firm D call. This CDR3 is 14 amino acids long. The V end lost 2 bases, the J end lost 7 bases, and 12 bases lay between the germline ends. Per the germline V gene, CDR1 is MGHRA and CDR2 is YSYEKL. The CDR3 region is CASSQLYLENEQFF. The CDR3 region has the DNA TGCGCCAGCAGCCAACTCTACTTAGAAAATGAGCAGTTCTTC.

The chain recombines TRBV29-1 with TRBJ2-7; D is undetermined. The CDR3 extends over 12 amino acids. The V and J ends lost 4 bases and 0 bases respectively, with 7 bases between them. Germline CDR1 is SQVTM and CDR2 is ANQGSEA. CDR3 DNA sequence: TGCAGCGTTGCCTTGAGCTCCTACGAGCAGTACTTC. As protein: CSVALSSYEQYF.